This TCR beta chain was sequenced for a study of beta chain features in type 1 diabetes (dated by TCRdb to about 2018). Describing the broader study: No differences in mean age, gender distribution, total cell number or subset yield were found between patients and healthy donors. In the study, recently diagnosed type 1 diabetes patients and matched healthy donors were compared on the TCRB repertoires of their sorted circulating CD4+ T cell subsets. A total of some 100,000,000 sorted cells were examined across all samples, and a strong correlation was observed between cell number per subset and RNA yield. Regulatory and stem cell-like memory subsets were obtained from only 8 patients and roughly eight healthy donors, while naive and central memory subsets were obtained from all 30 or so donors.

Overall study results and their limits: Naive, central memory and regulatory TCRB repertoires appeared more similar among patients than among healthy donors. In all four CD4+ subsets, TCRB CDR3 length was moderately but significantly shorter in type 1 diabetes patients. At VDJ recombination sites, type 1 diabetes patients had fewer insertions and more deleted nucleotides, which implies abnormalities in thymic rearrangement. Shorter templates might have been favored by PCR, but patient and control samples were amplified and corrected together, so both groups would have been affected equally by any skew. Because small numbers of individuals were included in the HLA sub-analyses, any influence of HLA type on TCRB rearrangement was left unresolved. Because cDNA rather than genomic DNA was sequenced, highly expressing activated cells could have been over-represented, although no difference in activation and CD3 levels was found between groups.

Each donor gave one peripheral blood draw, averaging roughly 120 mL, which was collected into heparinised tubes. Naive, central memory, regulatory and stem cell-like memory CD4+ T cells were sorted on a BD FACSAria II using a panel including CD45RO, CCR7, CD25, CD127, CD95 and CD27. A purity above 95% was achieved for all sorted populations. PBMCs were isolated immediately by Lymphoprep density gradient centrifugation and stained directly without culture. So that batch effects would be minimized, each experiment stained and sorted samples in pairs, pairing one healthy donor with one patient. Measured from the cysteine to the phenylalanine, the CDR3 is 13 residues long. Only the CDR3 region is kept as DNA, spanning 39 bases read in frame from base 1. CDR1 and CDR2 are read off the germline V gene as SQVTM and ANQGSEA. V is shortened by 5 bases, J by 0 bases, and the region joining them spans 9 bases.

The High Capacity cDNA Reverse Transcription Kit was used to reverse transcribe all of the isolated RNA, meaning that expressed TCRB transcripts were what got sequenced. Deep immunoSEQ sequencing was performed on naive, central memory and regulatory T cell samples, with an average of approximately 3.9 million total reads per sample. Sorted cells were lysed in RLT buffer, and RNA was extracted using DNase-treated RNeasy Micro or Mini kits according to cell number. Each cell subset was processed on its own to prevent cross-contamination, while patient and healthy donor samples were processed together. Using the immunoSEQ multiplex PCR, TCRB sequences were amplified from cDNA into 87-bp fragments spanning the CDR3 region. Sequencing of the amplicons was performed on the Illumina HiSeq platform. The paper's data handling went like this. Synthetic template baselines were used to correct PCR bias computationally, reads within Hamming distance 2 were collapsed together, and singletons that could not be merged were discarded. Reads were aligned to IMGT to assign V, D and J genes, CDR3 length, and insertions or deletions at six rearrangement sites. Clonotype counts were normalized to sorted cell number within each subset before computing true diversity and Gini coefficients with the tcR R package. Repertoire sharing was quantified using the overlap coefficient calculated on TCRB nucleotide sequences. In its TCRdb copy, this immuneACCESS table keeps in-frame sequences only and misses some clones. Where compared with another copy, unresolved V genes explain less than half of these, and the others have no known cause. V, J and clone size were drawn from that table, and D and trimming were deduced from the DNA. Across this sample there are 150,000 to 200,000 clones, with 8% to 9.5% seen only once. Around 0.56% of the sample goes to the ten largest clones.

This clone was seen more than once but under ten times. Which antigen it targets is not known. Per-base qualities were not stored, and no clone one base away is much larger. This sequence uses TRBV29-1 and TRBJ2-3, with TRBD1 tentatively as D gene (6 bases match). Sequenced input: central memory CD4+ T cells from blood. The sequence came from a woman aged 18-29 years with type 1 diabetes. The DNA sequence is TGCAGCGTTCAGGGGCCTAGCACAGATACGCAGTATTTT. It codes for CSVQGPSTDTQYF.